What follows are 24 T cell receptor beta chains derived from one specimen sequenced in a study of blood T cells in healthy people across ages. A second PCR of 7 to 11 cycles used a sample-barcoded 5' primer and a J-beta primer mix. MiXCR was run by TCRdb on the 5' RACE reads, yielding one entry per CDR3 protein. The sample contains about 1.6 million distinct CDR3 sequences, 30% to 40% of which appear only once. Sequencing was done on a sample of blood. The receptors come from a woman aged 25-40 years in good health.

On this clonotype: The junction departs from the called germline gene at one end, perhaps through a read error. This chain joins TRBV20-1 and TRBJ2-1; 13 bases agree with TRBD2. CDR1 and CDR2 from the germline V gene are DFQATT and SNEGSKA (reference sequence). This CDR3 has 15 residues. The chain's CDR3 is CGARDTSGGANEQFF. The CDR3 coding sequence is TGCGGTGCTAGAGACACTAGCGGGGGGGCTAATGAGCAGTTCTTC.

This rearrangement joins TRBV3-1 to TRBJ1-5, with 8 bases fitting TRBD1. The CDR3 spans 15 residues. Unmatched junction bases numbered 7, after V lost 4 bases and J lost 5 bases. Looked up from germline, CDR1 is LGHDT and CDR2 is YNNKEL (reference sequence). CDR3 amino acids: CASSPWGTGDQPQHF. The DNA of the CDR3 is TGTGCCAGCAGCCCGTGGGGGACAGGAGATCAGCCCCAGCATTTT.

The rearrangement joins TRBV27 to TRBJ1-2; TRBD1 matches 10 bases. This CDR3 region has 15 residues. The ends lost 3 bases at V and 6 bases at J; junction bases unmatched: 7. Germline V gene data show CDR1 as MNHEY and CDR2 as SMNVEV (reference sequence). The CDR3 sequence is CASSFGQGVIDGYTF. The CDR3 DNA reads as TGTGCCAGCAGTTTTGGACAGGGGGTGATAGATGGCTACACCTTC.

The V gene is TRBV11-2, the J gene TRBJ2-7; D call uncertain. CDR1 is SGHAT and CDR2 is FQNNGV in the germline V gene. Trimming cost V 5 bases and J 2 bases, with 13 bases left between them. The CDR3 covers 14 residues. CDR3 sequence: CASSPLRQPYEQYF. The CDR3 nucleotides read TGTGCCAGCAGCCCCCTACGGCAGCCCTACGAGCAGTACTTC.

The CDR3 sequence: CASSEEGMPTDTQYF. CDR3 bases: TGTGCCAGCAGTGAAGAGGGGATGCCAACAGATACGCAGTATTTT. The gene calls are TRBV2 and TRBJ2-3; maybe TRBD1 (5 bases). This CDR3 is built from 15 residues. Per germline, CDR1 SNHLY and CDR2 FYNNEI. V gave up 1 base and J gave up 3 bases, with 11 bases separating them.

The V call is TRBV3-1, the J call TRBJ2-7; TRBD2 matches 8 bases. The CDR3 has 14 residues. The ends lost 3 bases at V and 9 bases at J; junction bases unmatched: 10. The V gene's germline CDR1 is LGHDT and CDR2 YNNKEL (reference sequence). CDR3 nucleotides: TGTGCCAGCAGCCATAGCGGGGAGGGGGTGGGGCAGTACTTC. Amino acid sequence: CASSHSGEGVGQYF.

This chain links TRBV6-1 with TRBJ2-4, with 7 bases fitting TRBD1. The CDR3 covers 16 residues. V lost 7 bases, J lost 0 bases, and 9 bases stayed unmatched. Looked up from germline, CDR1 is MNHNS and CDR2 is SASEGT. CDR3 sequence reads: CASISGQNLAKNIQYF. The CDR3, as DNA: TGTGCCAGCATTTCGGGACAGAATCTAGCCAAAAACATTCAGTACTTC.

Details on this clonotype: Relative to the germline gene, one junction end is altered; a read error may explain this. The CDR3 sequence is CACSGSFYEQYF. The CDR3 DNA follows: TGTGCCTGCAGCGGGAGCTTCTACGAGCAGTACTTC. The chain joins TRBV28 to TRBJ2-7; 8 bases are a match to TRBD2. The CDR3 has 12 amino acids. Germline V gene lookup returns CDR1 MDHEN and CDR2 SYDVKM.

This clonotype was seen a few times. The rearrangement links TRBV6-2 or TRBV6-3 to TRBJ1-4; D gene unclear. Germline V gene data show CDR1 as MNHEY and CDR2 as SVGEGT. V was shortened by 4 bases and J by 4 bases, with 7 bases between the two germline ends. The CDR3 is made up of 13 amino acids. The CDR3 sequence: CASSWVFNEKLFF. CDR3 DNA sequence: TGTGCCAGCAGTTGGGTTTTTAATGAAAAACTGTTTTTT.

This clonotype was counted between two and nine times. The rearrangement joins TRBV9 to TRBJ2-5; no clear D. The CDR3 spans 15 residues. The germline V gene encodes CDR1 SGDLS and CDR2 YYNGEE. Trimming took off 3 bases at V and 5 bases at J, with 17 bases between the two ends. The CDR3 DNA is TGTGCCAGCAGCGAGGATTTCTTAAAGAGGGAGACCCAGTACTTC. Translated, it gives CASSEDFLKRETQYF.

This clonotype has more than one count but fewer than ten. The chain has TRBV27 and TRBJ2-1; perhaps TRBD2 as D (5 bases). This CDR3 is 12 amino acids long. Germline assignment: CDR1 MNHEY and CDR2 SMNVEV (reference sequence). Trimming removed 4 bases at V and 10 bases at J, with 11 bases between. The CDR3 region has the DNA TGTGCCAGCAGTTCTCTTGGCGGGGAGCAGTTCTTC. Translating it yields CASSSLGGEQFF.

This clonotype has only a few counts. The chain combines TRBV7-2 with TRBJ1-2; possible D gene TRBD1, 6 bases. CDR3 length equals 12 residues. Trimming cost V 4 bases and J 7 bases, with 10 bases left between them. Germline values: CDR1 SGHTA, CDR2 FQGNSA. For the CDR3, the DNA is TGTGCCAGCAGCTCCCAGGGGTTTGGCTACACCTTC. This translates into CASSSQGFGYTF.

The chain has TRBV3-1 and TRBJ1-6; no clear D gene. Germline V lookup: CDR1 LGHDT, CDR2 YNNKEL (reference sequence). V lost 4 bases and J lost 0, with 7 bases in between. The CDR3 covers 15 residues. CDR3 protein: CASSPSDSYNSPLHF. As DNA, the CDR3 is TGTGCCAGCAGCCCGAGCGACTCCTATAATTCACCCCTCCACTTT. Full variable domain (missing parts from reference TRBV3-1 and TRBJ1-6): DTAVSQTPKYLVTQMGNDKSIKCEQNLGHDTMYWYKQDSKKFLKIMFSYNNKELIINETVPNRFSPKSPDKAHLNLHINSLELGDSAVYFCASSPSDSYNSPLHFGNGTRLTVT.

This clonotype was found many times. The CDR3 DNA is TGCGCCAGCAGCCAGGCCGGGACATATAACTATGGCTACACCTTC. The encoded protein is CASSQAGTYNYGYTF. V is TRBV4-1 and J is TRBJ1-2; a possible D gene is TRBD1 (6 bases). Germline V CDR1 and CDR2: MGHRA, YSYEKL. This CDR3 spans 15 amino acids. Trimming left V 3 bases short and J 1 base short, with 12 bases between.

This chain connects TRBV20-1 to TRBJ1-6, with TRBD1 as a possible D gene (5 bases). V shed 6 bases and J shed 0 bases, with 12 bases lying between them. The V gene's germline CDR1 is DFQATT and CDR2 SNEGSKA (reference sequence). The CDR3 contains 15 residues. The CDR3 nucleotides read TGCAGTGCCGTTGCGGGGGGCTCCTATAATTCACCCCTCCACTTT. Amino acid sequence: CSAVAGGSYNSPLHF.

V usage is TRBV29-1 and J usage is TRBJ1-2; D not certain. V lost 7 bases to trimming and J lost 1 base, with 16 bases between them. This CDR3 region has 14 residues. Germline loops: CDR1 SQVTM, CDR2 ANQGSEA. The CDR3 nucleotides read TGCAGCGGAGGGCAAAATAGGGATAACTATGGCTACACCTTC. Its protein is CSGGQNRDNYGYTF.

The chain employs TRBV12-3 or TRBV12-4 and TRBJ1-6; 8 nucleotides line up with TRBD1. V lost 3 bases, J lost 6 bases, and 1 base stayed unmatched. The CDR3 is made up of 14 amino acids. The CDR3 DNA sequence: TGTGCCAGCAGTTTGGGACAGGTTAATTCACCCCTCCACTTT. Residues: CASSLGQVNSPLHF.

The chain combines TRBV12-3 or TRBV12-4 with TRBJ1-6; D is perhaps TRBD1 (6 bases). The CDR3 length is 14 residues. Deletions cut 5 bases from V and 7 bases from J, with 12 bases between. CDR3 bases: TGTGCCAGCAGTATGGACAGACTAAATTCACCCCTCCACTTT. It translates to CASSMDRLNSPLHF.

This clonotype was recorded a few times. The chain recombines TRBV29-1 with TRBJ2-7, with 9 bases matching TRBD1. Germline assignment: CDR1 SQVTM and CDR2 ANQGSEA. The CDR3 is 13 residues long. Trimming removed 5 bases from V and 3 bases from J; junction bases left unmatched: 5. The CDR3 spells CSVQQGAGYEQYF. The CDR3, as DNA: TGCAGCGTTCAACAGGGGGCTGGCTACGAGCAGTACTTC.

This clonotype was recorded a few times. The V gene is TRBV3-1, the J gene TRBJ2-7; no firm D call. Germline CDR1 is LGHDT and CDR2 is YNNKEL (reference sequence). V was cut by 4 bases and J by 2 bases, with 9 bases left in between. The CDR3 is 13 amino acids. The CDR3 nucleotides read TGTGCCAGCAGCCCTGGGATTCCCTACGAGCAGTACTTC. Translation gives CASSPGIPYEQYF.

In its sample, this clonotype was seen once. The chain joins TRBV9 to TRBJ1-5; D is ambiguous. CDR3 size: 14 residues. Trimming took off 4 bases at V and 6 bases at J, with 14 bases between the two ends. In germline, CDR1 is SGDLS, CDR2 YYNGEE. Here the CDR3 reads CASSPGEDGQPQHF. The DNA for the CDR3 is TGTGCCAGCAGCCCAGGCGAGGACGGTCAGCCCCAGCATTTT.

This chain connects TRBV7-9 to TRBJ1-1; TRBD1 matches at 7 bases. This CDR3 comprises 15 residues. The junction had 7 bases not matched to a gene; V was cut back by 3 bases and J by 3 bases. Germline lookup yields CDR1 SEHNR and CDR2 FQNEAQ (reference sequence). The CDR3: CASSLTGLMDTEAFF. CDR3 coding DNA: TGTGCCAGCAGCTTGACAGGGTTAATGGACACTGAAGCTTTCTTT.

A word on this clonotype: A junction end diverges from the germline sequence, so it may reflect a read error. The chain recombines TRBV12-3 or TRBV12-4 with TRBJ2-3, with D maybe TRBD2 (5 bases). CDR3 length equals 14 residues. The CDR3: CASSPTSFTDTQYF. The CDR3 region has the DNA TGCGCCAGCAGCCCCACTAGTTTCACAGATACGCAGTATTTT.

The chain joins TRBV24-1 to TRBJ2-2; tentative D call: TRBD2 (5 bases). V lost 4 bases and J 3 bases, leaving 11 bases between the germline ends. Germline V gene sequence: CDR1 KGHDR, CDR2 SFDVKD. The CDR3 extends over 15 amino acids. The CDR3 nucleotides read TGTGCCACCAGTGACCTCCCCGGGGACACCGGGGAGCTGTTTTTT. Amino acid sequence: CATSDLPGDTGELFF.